A selection of T cell receptor beta chains follows, all from one sample in a study of blood T cell repertoires in COVID-19. Libraries were prepared by immunoSEQ multiplex PCR; TCRdb keeps only in-frame clonotypes and omits some of them. The sample yields 20,000 to 30,000 clones, 92% seen once. The sample comprised peripheral blood. These receptors were taken from a human donor in a cohort sampled during active COVID-19. Both conserved end residues are part of each CDR3. The order of the fields is clone size, J gene, V gene, D gene, CDR3 protein, CDR3 DNA. The D gene is left open where the match is weak. Not every row has a clone size; where given, it reads once, few, many or a size class.

clone_size: -; j_call: TRBJ2-2; v_call: TRBV19; d_call: -; cdr3_aa: CASTREDRTGELFF; cdr3_nt: TGTGCCAGTACCAGGGAAGATAGGACCGGGGAGCTGTTTTTT
clone_size: -; j_call: TRBJ2-5; v_call: TRBV5-1; d_call: TRBD1; cdr3_aa: CASSTGQGAKETQYF; cdr3_nt: TGCGCCAGCAGCACGGGACAGGGGGCGAAAGAGACCCAGTACTTC
clone_size: -; j_call: TRBJ1-6; v_call: TRBV2; d_call: -; cdr3_aa: CASSDPNSPLHF; cdr3_nt: TGTGCCAGCAGTGACCCAAATTCACCCCTCCACTTT
clone_size: -; j_call: TRBJ1-5; v_call: TRBV19; d_call: -; cdr3_aa: CASSIILGSGIRPNQPQHF; cdr3_nt: TGTGCCAGTAGTATAATTTTAGGATCAGGGATTAGGCCTAATCAGCCCCAGCATTTT
clone_size: few; j_call: TRBJ1-5; v_call: TRBV28; d_call: TRBD1; cdr3_aa: CASSGQVVMNQPQHF; cdr3_nt: TGTGCCAGCAGTGGACAGGTAGTAATGAATCAGCCCCAGCATTTT
clone_size: -; j_call: TRBJ2-3; v_call: TRBV18; d_call: -; cdr3_aa: CASSPPSRGTTDTQYF; cdr3_nt: TGTGCCAGCTCACCACCATCAAGGGGCACCACAGATACGCAGTATTTT
clone_size: -; j_call: TRBJ1-1; v_call: TRBV10-2; d_call: TRBD1; cdr3_aa: CARADPRDRNTEAFF; cdr3_nt: TGCGCCAGAGCGGACCCCCGGGACAGGAACACTGAAGCTTTCTTT
clone_size: -; j_call: TRBJ2-2; v_call: TRBV19; d_call: TRBD2; cdr3_aa: CATGGRELFF; cdr3_nt: TGTGCCACGGGAGGCCGGGAGCTGTTTTTT
clone_size: -; j_call: TRBJ1-4; v_call: TRBV11-2; d_call: -; cdr3_aa: CASSLGRWGRYEKLFF; cdr3_nt: TGTGCCAGCAGCTTAGGTCGCTGGGGGCGGTATGAAAAACTGTTTTTT
clone_size: -; j_call: TRBJ1-1; v_call: TRBV10-3; d_call: TRBD1; cdr3_aa: CAISSGQGNTEAFF; cdr3_nt: TGTGCCATCAGTTCGGGACAGGGGAACACTGAAGCTTTCTTT
clone_size: -; j_call: TRBJ2-3; v_call: TRBV11-2; d_call: -; cdr3_aa: CASGATGGLTDTQYF; cdr3_nt: TGTGCCAGCGGCGCCACGGGGGGCCTCACAGATACGCAGTATTTT
clone_size: -; j_call: TRBJ2-1; v_call: TRBV20-1; d_call: TRBD2; cdr3_aa: CSASSLAGELYNEQFF; cdr3_nt: TGCAGTGCTAGTTCACTAGCGGGGGAACTCTACAATGAGCAGTTCTTC
clone_size: -; j_call: TRBJ2-1; v_call: TRBV10-2; d_call: TRBD2; cdr3_aa: CASSAGGAYNEQFF; cdr3_nt: TGCGCCAGCAGTGCCGGGGGGGCCTACAATGAGCAGTTCTTC
clone_size: -; j_call: TRBJ1-1; v_call: TRBV7-9; d_call: -; cdr3_aa: CASSKSPGAEAFF; cdr3_nt: TGTGCCAGCAGCAAAAGTCCCGGGGCTGAAGCTTTCTTT
clone_size: -; j_call: TRBJ1-5; v_call: TRBV6-1; d_call: -; cdr3_aa: CASSEAPGGINQPQHF; cdr3_nt: TGTGCCAGCAGTGAAGCACCCGGAGGGATCAATCAGCCCCAGCATTTT
clone_size: few; j_call: TRBJ1-1; v_call: TRBV9; d_call: TRBD1; cdr3_aa: CASSVGTGWANTEAFF; cdr3_nt: TGTGCCAGCAGCGTTGGGACAGGGTGGGCGAACACTGAAGCTTTCTTT
clone_size: few; j_call: TRBJ2-7; v_call: TRBV7-9; d_call: -; cdr3_aa: CASSLGRGSDEQYF; cdr3_nt: TGTGCCAGCAGCTTAGGAAGGGGTTCCGACGAGCAGTACTTC
clone_size: -; j_call: TRBJ1-6; v_call: TRBV3-1/TRBV3-2; d_call: -; cdr3_aa: CASSQFIPGPSYNSPLHF; cdr3_nt: TGTGCCAGCAGCCAATTCATTCCAGGGCCGTCCTATAATTCACCCCTCCACTTT
clone_size: -; j_call: TRBJ2-3; v_call: TRBV9; d_call: TRBD2; cdr3_aa: CASSAFGLAGGEISTDTQYF; cdr3_nt: TGTGCCAGCAGCGCGTTCGGACTGGCGGGGGGGGAGATTAGCACAGATACGCAGTATTTT
clone_size: -; j_call: TRBJ2-5; v_call: TRBV7-6; d_call: -; cdr3_aa: CASGRGRQETQYF; cdr3_nt: TGTGCCAGCGGGCGGGGGCGCCAAGAGACCCAGTACTTC
clone_size: -; j_call: TRBJ2-3; v_call: TRBV19; d_call: TRBD2; cdr3_aa: CASRRLPGLAGGASTDTQYF; cdr3_nt: TGTGCCAGTAGACGGCTGCCGGGACTAGCGGGGGGGGCTAGCACAGATACGCAGTATTTT
clone_size: -; j_call: TRBJ1-5; v_call: TRBV10-2; d_call: TRBD1; cdr3_aa: CASSGEQGARWNQPQHF; cdr3_nt: TGCGCCAGCAGCGGAGAACAGGGGGCGCGGTGGAATCAGCCCCAGCATTTT